This passage covers 29 T cell receptor beta chains from one sample sequenced in a study of blood T cells in healthy people across ages. Then a second PCR, running about 6 to 12 cycles, was carried out with a sample-barcoded 5' primer and a J-beta primer mix. TCRdb recomputed calls from the 5' RACE reads with MiXCR, one row per CDR3 protein. The sample contains roughly 790,000 distinct CDR3 sequences, approximately 39% of which appear only once. Specimen: blood. These receptor sequences come from a woman aged 55-69 years in good health.

This clonotype appeared a few times. This chain connects TRBV6-2 or TRBV6-3 to TRBJ2-1, with 10 positions matching TRBD1. The CDR3 has 16 amino acids. Per the germline V gene, CDR1 is MNHEY and CDR2 is SVGEGT. V lost 8 bases, J lost 2 bases, and 9 bases stayed unmatched. CDR3 residues: CASGRGGQGTYNEQFF. CDR3 coding DNA: TGTGCCAGCGGGAGGGGGGGACAGGGGACCTACAATGAGCAGTTCTTC.

This clonotype has just a few counts. V gene TRBV15 combines with J gene TRBJ2-7; 10 bases are a match to TRBD2. The V gene end was trimmed by 3 bases and the J gene end by 7 bases; junction bases not matched to a gene: 9. Looked up from germline, CDR1 is LNHNV and CDR2 is YYDKDF (reference sequence). The CDR3 totals 15 residues. CDR3 in amino acids: CATSSKSSGRGEQYF. CDR3 DNA: TGTGCCACCAGCAGTAAGTCTAGCGGGAGAGGTGAGCAGTACTTC.

The chain carries TRBV5-1 and TRBJ1-1, with D possibly being TRBD1 (5 bases). There are 18 residues in the CDR3. Trimming shortened V by 4 bases and J by 0 bases, and 22 bases separated the two germline ends. Germline CDR1 SGHRS, CDR2 YFSETQ. The CDR3 region is CASSPAQGMRLLNTEAFF. DNA of the CDR3: TGCGCCAGCAGCCCAGCTCAGGGTATGAGGCTGCTGAACACTGAAGCTTTCTTT.

This clonotype was counted between two and nine times. The chain uses TRBV7-3 and TRBJ2-3; 10 positions match TRBD2. V trimming: 4 bases; J trimming: 9 bases; junction bases outside the gene matches: 10. Germline CDR1 SGHTA, CDR2 FQGTGA. The CDR3 runs to 15 residues. The CDR3 DNA reads TGTGCCAGCAGCTCCTCCGGGCTAGCGGGGGTCACGCAGTATTTT. This gives the protein CASSSSGLAGVTQYF.

This clonotype came up a few times. V and J are TRBV7-2 and TRBJ2-7; D may be TRBD1 or TRBD2 (5 bases each). The ends were cut back, 5 bases at V and 4 bases at J, with 18 bases in the middle. Germline lookup yields CDR1 SGHTA and CDR2 FQGNSA. The CDR3 covers 15 residues. CDR3 bases: TGTGCCAGCAGCCTCGGCGGGCAGGGTTGGTACGAGCAGTACTTC. Translated, it gives CASSLGGQGWYEQYF.

The chain combines TRBV12-3 or TRBV12-4 with TRBJ1-1, with a possible D match to TRBD1 (5 bases). V shed 7 bases and J shed 1 base, with 10 bases lying between them. This CDR3 contains 13 residues. The CDR3 DNA sequence: TGTGCCAGCAAAATGGGACCGAACACTGAAGCTTTCTTT. Amino acid sequence: CASKMGPNTEAFF.

The sample holds a few counts of this clonotype. The chain uses TRBV20-1 and TRBJ2-7, with 8 nucleotides matching TRBD2. Germline V lookup: CDR1 DFQATT, CDR2 SNEGSKA (reference sequence). This CDR3 is built from 16 residues. The V gene end was trimmed by 0 bases and the J gene end by 0 bases; junction bases not matched to a gene: 7. CDR3: CSARDLLAGFSYEQYF. For the CDR3, the DNA is TGCAGTGCTAGAGATCTTCTAGCGGGCTTCTCCTACGAGCAGTACTTC.

The genes are TRBV5-1 and TRBJ2-7, with D perhaps being TRBD1 or TRBD2 (5 bases each). The J call is uncertain, as TRBJ2-5 better fits the DNA end. The CDR3 runs to 13 residues. The germline V gene has CDR1 SGHRS and CDR2 YFSETQ. The CDR3 sequence: CASSPGPLETQYF. CDR3 nucleotides: TGCGCCAGCAGCCCGGGGCCTTTAGAGACCCAGTACTTC.

The chain couples TRBV7-9 to TRBJ2-1; D unresolved. The V and J ends lost 5 bases and 12 bases respectively, with 8 bases between them. This CDR3 has 10 amino acids. Germline CDR1 and CDR2: SEHNR and FQNEAQ (reference sequence). The CDR3 loop reads CASSTNWQFF. The CDR3 DNA reads as TGTGCCAGCAGCACTAATTGGCAGTTCTTC.

Concerning this clonotype: A read error may be the cause here, since a much bigger clone is one base away. This sequence joins TRBV6-2 or TRBV6-3 and TRBJ2-7; D assignment may be TRBD1 or TRBD2 (5 bases each). This CDR3 is 14 amino acids long. The germline gives CDR1 MNHEY, CDR2 SVGEGT. V lost 4 bases, J lost 7 bases, and 17 bases lay in between. DNA for the CDR3: TGTGCCAGCAGTTTGCCCGGGACGAGGAATGAGCAGTACTTC. It is translated as CASSLPGTRNEQYF.

The J gene is TRBJ2-5, the V gene TRBV5-1; 7 bases are a match to TRBD1. The CDR3 extends over 14 amino acids. The trim removed 2 bases at V and 4 bases at J, leaving 5 bases unmatched. Germline CDR1 SGHRS, CDR2 YFSETQ. CDR3 loop: CASSFTGARETQYF. The CDR3 DNA sequence: TGCGCCAGCAGCTTCACAGGGGCCAGAGAGACCCAGTACTTC.

This clonotype has a count of ten or more. The junction departs from germline at one end; a sequencing error may be responsible. The CDR3 bases are TGTGCCAGCAGCTTCGACAGGGGGTACGAGCAGTACTTC. This translates into CASSFDRGYEQYF. The V gene is TRBV5-1, the J gene TRBJ2-7; the match to TRBD1 covers 9 bases. The CDR3 sequence is 13 residues long. CDR1 SGHRS and CDR2 YFSETQ come from the germline V gene.

The J gene is TRBJ2-1, the V gene TRBV3-1; 10 nucleotides align to TRBD2. Unmatched junction bases numbered 16, after V lost 1 base and J lost 7 bases. Germline V gives CDR1 LGHDT, CDR2 YNNKEL (reference sequence). The CDR3 length is 19 residues. CDR3 protein: CASSQGYGLAGAPFNEQFF. In DNA, the CDR3 is TGTGCCAGCAGCCAAGGATATGGCCTAGCGGGAGCCCCTTTTAATGAGCAGTTCTTC.

This sequence joins TRBV20-1 and TRBJ2-7; TRBD2 might be the D (6 bases). The V gene's germline CDR1 is DFQATT and CDR2 SNEGSKA (reference sequence). The V and J ends lost 3 bases and 5 bases respectively, with 11 bases between them. The CDR3 is made up of 12 amino acids. CDR3 DNA sequence: TGCAGTGCTAGCGGGAGTGCCGACGAGCAGTACTTC. This encodes CSASGSADEQYF.

The gene calls are TRBV20-1 and TRBJ2-3; tentatively, D is TRBD2 (6 bases). Trimming took 3 bases from V and 1 from J, leaving 11 bases between them. From germline, CDR1 is DFQATT and CDR2 SNEGSKA (reference sequence). This CDR3 comprises 14 residues. CDR3 region: CSASHGGGTDTQYF. As DNA, the CDR3 is TGCAGTGCTAGTCACGGCGGGGGCACAGATACGCAGTATTTT.

Note on this clonotype: This clone may be a read error of a much larger clone one base away. The chain uses TRBV5-5 and TRBJ2-1; D is tentatively TRBD1 or TRBD2 (5 bases each). The V gene's germline CDR1 is SGHKS and CDR2 YYEKEE (reference sequence). The V end lost 6 bases, the J end lost 5 bases, and 12 bases lay between the germline ends. This CDR3 contains 13 residues. CDR3 amino acids: CASNWGINNEQFF. Here the CDR3 DNA reads TGTGCCAGCAACTGGGGGATCAACAATGAGCAGTTCTTC. Full variable domain (outside the CDR3, taken from reference TRBV5-5 and TRBJ2-1): DAGVTQSPTHLIKTRGQQVTLRCSPISGHKSVSWYQQVLGQGPQFIFQYYEKEERGRGNFPDRFSARQFPNYSSELNVNALLLGDSALYLCASNWGINNEQFFGPGTRLTVL.

This clonotype was observed many times. The CDR3 DNA is TGTGCCAGCAGCTTTCTGAGCTCTGGGGCCAACGTCCTGACTTTC. This sequence encodes CASSFLSSGANVLTF. V and J are TRBV7-2 and TRBJ2-6; D remains unclear. The CDR3 spans 15 residues. CDR1 and CDR2 from the germline V gene are SGHTA and FQGNSA. Trimming took off 3 bases at V and 0 bases at J, with 6 bases between the two ends.

This chain connects TRBV12-3 or TRBV12-4 to TRBJ2-5; 7 nucleotides agree with TRBD2. J gave up 4 bases and V 4 bases, and 9 bases lay outside the gene matches. The CDR3 contains 15 residues. The CDR3 DNA is TGTGCCAGCAGTTCCCAAGGGGCGGGGGTAGAGACCCAGTACTTC. This sequence encodes CASSSQGAGVETQYF.

The chain couples TRBV28 to TRBJ2-3; a weak D match, TRBD1 (6 bases). The CDR3 loop spans 15 amino acids. Germline values: CDR1 MDHEN, CDR2 SYDVKM. V gave up 7 bases and J gave up 2 bases, with 16 bases separating them. CDR3 sequence reads: CASTLDGQYTDTQYF. CDR3 nucleotides: TGTGCCAGCACCCTTGATGGACAGTACACAGATACGCAGTATTTT.

This clonotype was recorded a few times. The CDR3 sequence is CASSPRLGLGAREQYF. The DNA of the CDR3 is TGCGCCAGCAGCCCGAGATTGGGACTCGGCGCCCGCGAGCAGTACTTC. V and J are TRBV5-1 and TRBJ2-5; a weak D match, TRBD2 (6 bases). The J call is uncertain, as TRBJ2-7 better fits the DNA end. The CDR3 is 16 amino acids. Germline CDR1 reads SGHRS; CDR2 reads YFSETQ.

Of note for this clonotype: A single base separates this from a much larger clone, so it may be a read error. This chain uses TRBV20-1 with TRBJ2-5; TRBD1 agrees at 12 bases. CDR1 is DFQATT and CDR2 is SNEGSKA in the germline V gene (reference sequence). The CDR3 is 14 amino acids. Here the CDR3 DNA reads TGCAGCGTAAACCGGGGACAGGGGGCCAATGAGCAGTACTTC. Residues: CSVNRGQGANEQYF.

Only a few counts were recorded for this clonotype. The V gene is TRBV5-1, the J gene TRBJ2-3; D is undetermined. The CDR3 extends over 15 amino acids. Germline V CDR1 and CDR2: SGHRS, YFSETQ. V was shortened by 2 bases and J by 0 bases, with 10 bases between the two germline ends. This CDR3 is CASSLSDSSTDTQYF. The CDR3, as DNA: TGCGCCAGCAGCTTATCTGACTCCAGCACAGATACGCAGTATTTT.

The chain couples TRBV20-1 to TRBJ2-4, with D possibly TRBD1 on 5 matching bases. The DNA end lines up better with TRBJ2-5; the J call may be wrong. The germline gives CDR1 DFQATT, CDR2 SNEGSKA (reference sequence). CDR3 length equals 14 residues. The CDR3 sequence is CSARDWQGEETQYF. DNA for the CDR3: TGCAGTGCTAGAGATTGGCAGGGCGAAGAGACCCAGTACTTC.

The chain is built from TRBV27 and TRBJ2-4, with D perhaps given as TRBD1 or TRBD2 (5 bases each). Germline V gene data show CDR1 as MNHEY and CDR2 as SMNVEV (reference sequence). This CDR3 contains 18 residues. V was cut by 5 bases and J by 1 base, with 21 bases left in between. The CDR3 region is CASSTRNLGAAAKNIQYF. The CDR3 bases are TGTGCCAGCAGTACCCGAAATCTCGGGGCCGCGGCCAAAAACATTCAGTACTTC.

The rearrangement joins TRBV9 to TRBJ2-1; D remains unclear. V shed 1 base and J shed 3 bases, with 11 bases lying between them. Germline CDR1 SGDLS, CDR2 YYNGEE. CDR3 length: 15 amino acids. The CDR3 spells CASSVSHGNYNEQFF. The CDR3 nucleotides read TGTGCCAGCAGCGTATCACACGGAAACTACAATGAGCAGTTCTTC.

This clonotype was detected ten times or more. The chain combines TRBV4-1 with TRBJ1-2; D call uncertain. Trimming shortened V by 1 base and J by 1 base, and 4 bases separated the two germline ends. CDR3 size: 13 residues. Germline V lookup: CDR1 MGHRA, CDR2 YSYEKL. The CDR3 DNA follows: TGCGCCAGCAGCCAAGGGGTTAACTATGGCTACACCTTC. It translates to CASSQGVNYGYTF.

Only a few counts were recorded for this clonotype. V gene TRBV27 combines with J gene TRBJ1-1; D is unclear. V was cut by 3 bases and J by 1 base, with 6 bases left in between. CDR1 is MNHEY, CDR2 SMNVEV, per germline (reference sequence). CDR3 length: 13 amino acids. The CDR3 spells CASSFRENTEAFF. Here the CDR3 DNA reads TGTGCCAGCAGTTTTCGGGAGAACACTGAAGCTTTCTTT.

V is TRBV9 and J is TRBJ2-1; D uncertain. The ends were cut back, 0 bases at V and 10 bases at J, with 17 bases in the middle. CDR1 is SGDLS and CDR2 is YYNGEE in the germline V gene. CDR3 length: 15 residues. The CDR3 DNA reads as TGTGCCAGCAGCGTAGAGGTCAGCCCAACCTACGAGCAGTTCTTC. This codes for CASSVEVSPTYEQFF.

This clonotype was counted between two and nine times. This chain connects TRBV24-1 to TRBJ1-2; D is unresolved. CDR1 is KGHDR, CDR2 SFDVKD, per germline. The V and J ends lost 5 bases and 4 bases respectively, with 16 bases between them. The CDR3 sequence is 15 residues long. CDR3 sequence reads: CATSAFGGQSYGYTF. CDR3 bases: TGTGCCACCAGTGCATTTGGTGGGCAGTCCTATGGCTACACCTTC.